This T cell receptor beta chain was recorded in a study of blood T cell repertoires in COVID-19. Study summary: The study drew acute and convalescent COVID-19 samples from the United States, Italy and Spain. Nucleic acid was either cDNA or gDNA, and it came from T cells, B-cell-depleted T cells, or PBMCs.

Produced via immunoSEQ multiplex PCR; TCRdb's table is partial and in-frame only. This table holds 300,000 to 500,000 clones, 88% found once. The CDR3 extends over 16 amino acids. Source material: PBMCs or T cells enriched from blood (not recorded which). The clonotype was recovered from a woman aged 25 to 39 with acute COVID-19. The chain employs TRBV1 and TRBJ1-5. TRBV1 is assigned pseudogene status. CDR3: CTSSSLTGEANQPQHF. Here the CDR3 DNA reads TGCACCAGCAGCTCACTAACCGGGGAGGCGAATCAGCCCCAGCATTTT.